These T cell receptor beta chains were read from a single sample in a study of shared clonotypes between healthy human individuals. Measured with immunoSEQ multiplex PCR; TCRdb has only the in-frame clones, and not every one. This table has roughly 490,000 clones, roughly 85% appearing once. Material: PBMCs. The receptor source for this set is a woman between 40 and 55 years old in good health. Some clones in this sample may be carry-over from other donors' samples. Each CDR3 is given with its conserved first and last residue. D genes are given only for firm matches. Clone size is stated in some rows and not others, as once, few, many or a class when expanded.

V gene,clone size,D gene,J gene,CDR3 protein,CDR3 DNA
TRBV6-5,-,-,TRBJ1-1,CASSYATLHTEAFF,TGTGCCAGCAGTTACGCCACTTTGCACACTGAAGCTTTCTTT
TRBV6-7,-,TRBD2,TRBJ2-5,CALLAGGRETQYF,TGTGCCTTACTAGCGGGAGGTCGGGAGACCCAGTACTTC
TRBV10-3,-,-,TRBJ2-2,CAISVAGTGELFF,TGTGCCATCAGCGTCGCGGGGACCGGGGAGCTGTTTTTT
TRBV5-8,-,-,TRBJ1-1,CASSFPSVVGVVAFF,TGTGCCAGCAGCTTTCCCTCGGTAGTTGGGGTGGTGGCTTTCTTT
TRBV7-7,-,-,TRBJ2-2,CASSLAGGELFF,TGTGCTAGCAGCTTAGCTGGCGGGGAGCTGTTTTTT
TRBV7-9,-,-,TRBJ1-2,CASSLAQGYGYTF,TGTGCCAGCAGCCTAGCACAGGGCTATGGCTACACCTTC
TRBV11-2,many,-,TRBJ2-1,CASSRDRSIVQFF,TGTGCCAGCAGCCGCGACAGGTCGATAGTTCAGTTCTTC
TRBV4-1,-,TRBD2,TRBJ2-1,CASSQDRGGWNEQFF,TGCGCCAGCAGCCAAGATCGCGGGGGTTGGAATGAGCAGTTCTTC
TRBV30,few,-,TRBJ1-1,CAWDSGINTEAFF,TGTGCCTGGGACTCAGGGATTAACACTGAAGCTTTCTTT
TRBV5-4,many,-,TRBJ2-5,CASSGDPQETQYF,TGTGCCAGCAGCGGGGACCCCCAAGAGACCCAGTACTTC
TRBV15,-,-,TRBJ2-7,CATSRDTSRRLSSYEQYF,TGTGCCACCAGCAGAGATACATCTCGGCGGTTGAGCTCCTACGAGCAGTACTTC
TRBV25-1,many,TRBD1,TRBJ1-4,CASSVGTGNEKLFF,TGTGCCAGCAGTGTCGGGACAGGGAATGAAAAACTGTTTTTT
TRBV13,-,-,TRBJ2-5,CASSLVRSGRPTQYF,TGTGCCAGCAGCTTAGTTCGGAGCGGAAGACCGACCCAGTACTTC
TRBV6-5,-,TRBD2,TRBJ2-3,CASSYSGGSSTDTQYF,TGTGCCAGCAGTTACTCCGGGGGGTCTAGCACAGATACGCAGTATTTT
TRBV7-2,-,-,TRBJ2-1,CASSRDRWDNEQFF,TGTGCCAGCAGCCGGGACCGATGGGACAATGAGCAGTTCTTC
TRBV27,-,TRBD1,TRBJ1-4,CASSLLGTAGKLFF,TGTGCCAGCAGTTTACTCGGGACAGCGGGAAAACTGTTTTTT
TRBV27,-,-,TRBJ2-2,CASRTGIPRTGELFF,TGTGCCAGCAGAACCGGGATCCCGAGAACCGGGGAGCTGTTTTTT
TRBV10-1,-,-,TRBJ2-3,CASSEGGAEVGDTDTQYF,TGCGCCAGCAGTGAGGGGGGAGCGGAGGTCGGGGACACAGATACGCAGTATTTT
TRBV7-2,-,-,TRBJ1-4,CASSFRATNEKLFF,TGTGCCAGCAGCTTCAGAGCAACTAATGAAAAACTGTTTTTT
TRBV14,-,-,TRBJ1-4,CASSQVGAGFNEKLFF,TGTGCCAGCAGCCAAGTGGGGGCAGGCTTTAATGAAAAACTGTTTTTT